The rows below give T cell receptor beta chains drawn from one sample of a study of early T cells in non-severe SARS-CoV-2 infection. MiXCR, run by TCRdb on the 5' RACE reads, gives a single entry per CDR3 protein. The sample records about 64,000 distinct CDR3 sequences, 4.9% being singletons. Sequenced: whole blood. The receptors come from an adult who was a healthcare worker with PCR-confirmed SARS-CoV-2 infection or an uninfected control (not recorded which). CDR3s include the opening cysteine and the closing phenylalanine or tryptophan. A D gene is named only where the DNA matches it firmly. Size tells how often a clone was seen (once, few, many) or the class of an expanded clone, and some rows leave it out.

>TRBJ1-4|many|-|TRBV7-9
TGTGCCAGCAGCTCCATTGGTGGAAAGGAAAAACTGTTTTTT
CASSSIGGKEKLFF
>TRBJ2-7|-|TRBD2|TRBV25-1
TGTGCCAGCAGTGAACCCGGCGGGAGGCTCTGGTCCTACGAGCAGTACTTC
CASSEPGGRLWSYEQYF
>TRBJ2-7|many|TRBD1|TRBV6-5
TGTGCCAGCAGTACTACTACCGGGACAGGGAAGGACGAGCAGTACTTC
CASSTTTGTGKDEQYF
>TRBJ2-7|-|-|TRBV5-1
TGCGCCAGCAGCTTGGATGCCGACAGAAGCTACGAGCAGTACTTC
CASSLDADRSYEQYF
>TRBJ2-5|-|-|TRBV10-1
TGCGCCAGCAGTGAGCGAACCGAAGAGACCCAGTACTTC
CASSERTEETQYF
>TRBJ1-1|-|-|TRBV19
TGTGCCAGTAGTATGGCGGGGTCAGAAGCTTTCTTT
CASSMAGSEAFF
>TRBJ1-1|medium-sized|-|TRBV29-1
TGCAGCGTTGAAAAGGGTGGGGGGGCTTTCTTT
CSVEKGGGAFF
>TRBJ1-4|many|-|TRBV7-2
TGTGCCAGCAGCTTAGTAGCTGGGGAGGTTGAAAAACTGTTTTTT
CASSLVAGEVEKLFF
>TRBJ2-2|many|-|TRBV5-8
TGTGCCAGCAGCTTGGATCGGGGGAGCACCGGGGAGCTGTTTTTT
CASSLDRGSTGELFF
>TRBJ2-5|-|TRBD1|TRBV7-3
TGTGCCAGCAGCACCACCGGGACAGTCCTGGGGGAGACCCAGTACTTC
CASSTTGTVLGETQYF
>TRBJ1-4|many|TRBD1|TRBV2
TGTGCCAGCAGAGCCGGGACAGCTAGAGAAAAACTGTTTTTT
CASRAGTAREKLFF
>TRBJ1-4|few|TRBD1|TRBV7-9
TGTGCCAGCAGCACGGGGACAGGGGTCCCGATTCGATTTTTT
CASSTGTGVPIRFF
>TRBJ2-6|few|-|TRBV7-2
TGTGCCAGCAGCTTATTCCCTTATGGGGCCAACGTCCTGACTTTC
CASSLFPYGANVLTF
>TRBJ1-5|few|-|TRBV6-2/TRBV6-3
TGTGCCAGCAGTGCTCGATCGCCCCCCGAGGAGCCCCAGCATTTT
CASSARSPPEEPQHF
>TRBJ2-1|many|TRBD2|TRBV7-9
TGTGCCAGCAGCTCGGGACTAGCGGGAGGGCCGGGGGAGCAGTTCTTC
CASSSGLAGGPGEQFF
>TRBJ2-1|-|-|TRBV20-1
TGCAGTGCTAGGGGGTTAGCGGCAACAGAAATAAAACACAATGAGCAGTTCTTC
CSARGLAATEIKHNEQFF
>TRBJ1-2|many|-|TRBV9
TGTGCCAGCAGCGGGCAGGACTATGGCTACACCTTC
CASSGQDYGYTF
>TRBJ2-2|few|TRBD2|TRBV9
TGTGCCAGCAGCGTATCCAGCGGGGCGAACACCGGGGAGCTGTTTTTT
CASSVSSGANTGELFF
>TRBJ2-2|many|TRBD1|TRBV20-1
TGCAGTGCTACAAGGACAGGGTCCGGGGAGCTGTTTTTT
CSATRTGSGELFF
>TRBJ2-7|many|TRBD2|TRBV20-1
TGCAGTGCTAAACCGGGACTAGCGGGAGGCGAGCAGTACTTC
CSAKPGLAGGEQYF
>TRBJ2-7|many|-|TRBV29-1
TGCAGCGCCTTGGCCGCGGGGCCTAACTACGAGCAGTACTTC
CSALAAGPNYEQYF
>TRBJ2-3|many|TRBD2|TRBV24-1
TGTGCCACCAGTGATTCGGGACTAGCGGGAGTCGATACGCAGTATTTT
CATSDSGLAGVDTQYF
>TRBJ2-2|many|-|TRBV6-6
TGTGCCAGCAGTTACGGTGTACCTACGAACACCGGGGAGCTGTTTTTT
CASSYGVPTNTGELFF
>TRBJ1-4|many|TRBD1|TRBV6-2/TRBV6-3
TGTGCCAGCAGTCCGGGACAGGGCAACGAAAAACTGTTTTTT
CASSPGQGNEKLFF
>TRBJ2-5|many|TRBD2|TRBV29-1
TGCAGCGTGGGGGGGACTAGCGGCTACCGGGACCAGTACTTC
CSVGGTSGYRDQYF
>TRBJ1-6|-|TRBD1|TRBV6-5
TGTGCCAGCACCAGAACAGGGGGCCAGATTTCACCCCTCCACTTT
CASTRTGGQISPLHF